This T cell receptor (beta chain) was profiled in a study of blood T cell repertoires in COVID-19. Overall study context: Acute-phase and convalescent COVID-19 samples originated in the United States, Italy and Spain. From T cells, B-cell-depleted T cells, or PBMCs came the material, which was cDNA or gDNA.

In the authors' methods: Amplifying reference gene primers gave estimates of nucleated cell counts. Repertoires were generated with immunoSEQ multiplex PCR, while TCRdb's copy carries only in-frame clones and drops some. That table furnishes V, J and clone size, whereas the DNA furnished D and trimming. Found here are 95,000 to 150,000 clones, about four fifths of them singletons; the top ten hold 4.5%. The sequenced sample was peripheral blood. The sequence came from a woman in her 70s with acute or convalescent COVID-19.

The CDR3 sequence is CASSQVLGGQGGELFF. The CDR3 bases are TGCGCCAGCAGCCAAGTGTTGGGGGGGCAGGGCGGGGAGCTGTTTTTT. The chain employs TRBV4-3 and TRBJ2-2; D might be TRBD2 (7 bases). V lost 1 base and J 7 bases, leaving 16 bases between the germline ends. Germline V lookup: CDR1 LGHNA, CDR2 YSLEER. CDR3 length equals 16 residues.